This T cell receptor (beta chain) was captured in a study of T cell repertoires in ileal Crohn's disease. Trimming at V came to 4 bases and at J to 2 bases, leaving 2 bases not matched to a gene. Germline CDR1 is SGDLS and CDR2 is YYNGEE. CDR3 length: 13 residues. Clones were sequenced by immunoSEQ multiplex PCR, and TCRdb holds only the in-frame ones, with some missing. The sample has roughly 15,000 clones, over 50% seen once. The receptor was derived from an adult with Crohn's disease. The sequencing input was ileal tissue. The J gene is TRBJ1-2, the V gene TRBV9, with 7 bases fitting TRBD1. DNA for the CDR3: TGTGCCAGCAGCCCGACAGGGAACTATGGCTACACCTTC. Translated, it gives CASSPTGNYGYTF.